The subject of this entry is one T cell receptor beta chain. The germline V gene encodes CDR1 KGHDR and CDR2 SFDVKD. Trimming took 3 bases from V and 2 from J; bases not matched to a gene: 6. This CDR3 comprises 17 residues. These data are taken from a study of blood T cell repertoires in COVID-19. Libraries were prepared by immunoSEQ multiplex PCR; TCRdb keeps only in-frame clonotypes and omits some of them. The data hold 140,000 or so clones, with nearly 90% observed a single time. The sequence derives from a man in his 70s with acute or convalescent COVID-19. V gene TRBV24-1 combines with J gene TRBJ2-6; TRBD1 aligns across 7 bases. The sequenced sample was peripheral blood. The CDR3 sequence is CATSDPKTGPGANVLTF. The CDR3 DNA reads TGTGCCACCAGTGATCCCAAGACAGGGCCTGGGGCCAACGTCCTGACTTTC.